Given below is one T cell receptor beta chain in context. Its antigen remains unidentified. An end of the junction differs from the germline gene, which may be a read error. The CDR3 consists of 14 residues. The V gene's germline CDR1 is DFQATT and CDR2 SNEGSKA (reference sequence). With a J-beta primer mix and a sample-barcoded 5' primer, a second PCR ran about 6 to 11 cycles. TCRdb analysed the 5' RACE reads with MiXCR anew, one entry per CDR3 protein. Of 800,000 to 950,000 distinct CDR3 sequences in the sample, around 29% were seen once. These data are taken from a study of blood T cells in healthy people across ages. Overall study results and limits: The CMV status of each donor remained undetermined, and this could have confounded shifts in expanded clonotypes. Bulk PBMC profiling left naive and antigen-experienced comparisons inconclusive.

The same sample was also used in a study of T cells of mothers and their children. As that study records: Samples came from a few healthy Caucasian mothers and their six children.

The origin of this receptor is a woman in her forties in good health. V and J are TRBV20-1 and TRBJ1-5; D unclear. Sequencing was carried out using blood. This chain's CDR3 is CSARDGYSNHPQHF. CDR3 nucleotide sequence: TGCAGTGCTAGAGATGGTTATAGCAATCATCCCCAGCATTTT.